Below, 14 T cell receptor beta chains from the same sample are listed, as sequenced in a study of T cell responses to AZD1222 COVID-19 vaccine. The repertoire was sequenced with immunoSEQ multiplex PCR; TCRdb's copy has only in-frame clones and lacks some. The profile shows around 150,000 clones, approximately 84% of them singletons. The specimen comprised peripheral blood, sampled on day 0 of AZD1222 vaccination. The source is an adult in good health.

This clone is a singleton in its sample. The V call is TRBV6-5, the J call TRBJ1-1; 7 nucleotides agree with TRBD1. Germline V gene lookup returns CDR1 MNHEY and CDR2 SVGAGI. J gave up 6 bases and V 6 bases, and 10 bases lay outside the gene matches. The CDR3 spans 14 residues. The CDR3 spells CASRGITGAAEAFF. The CDR3 bases are TGTGCCAGCAGGGGTATCACAGGGGCTGCTGAAGCTTTCTTT.

This chain links TRBV19 with TRBJ2-3; weak D call: TRBD2 (6 bases). The CDR3 contains 15 residues. Germline CDR1 LNHDA, CDR2 SQIVND (reference sequence). The V and J ends lost 7 bases and 2 bases respectively, with 16 bases between them. The CDR3 is CASTPSRGSTDTQYF. In DNA form, the CDR3 reads TGTGCCAGTACCCCTTCCCGGGGGTCCACAGATACGCAGTATTTT. The full variable domain, its missing parts supplied by reference TRBV19 and TRBJ2-3, is DGGITQSPKYLFRKEGQNVTLSCEQNLNHDAMYWYRQDPGQGLRLIYYSQIVNDFQKGDIAEGYSVSREKKESFPLTVTSAQKNPTAFYLCASTPSRGSTDTQYFGPGTRLTVL.

The chain recombines TRBV11-1 with TRBJ2-1; the match to TRBD2 covers 14 bases. Trimming cost V 4 bases and J 7 bases; bases outside gene matches: 6. Per germline, CDR1 SGHAT and CDR2 FQDESV (reference sequence). The CDR3 runs to 16 residues. The CDR3 sequence: CASSSRLAGGRNEQFF. CDR3 DNA sequence: TGTGCCAGCAGCTCTAGACTAGCGGGGGGGCGGAATGAGCAGTTCTTC.

The chain employs TRBV4-2 and TRBJ1-2, with 10 bases fitting TRBD1. Germline assignment: CDR1 LGHNA and CDR2 YNFKEQ. The CDR3 consists of 17 residues. Trimming took 0 bases from V and 6 from J; bases not matched to a gene: 10. CDR3 protein: CASSQEIRQGAADGYTF. In DNA form, the CDR3 reads TGTGCCAGCAGCCAAGAAATCAGACAGGGGGCGGCGGATGGCTACACCTTC.

This chain connects TRBV1 to TRBJ1-4. TRBV1 is a known pseudogene. The CDR3 length is 14 residues. The CDR3, as DNA: TGCACCAGCAGCCACAGCGCAACTAATGAAAAACTGTTTTTT. The encoded protein is CTSSHSATNEKLFF.

The chain uses TRBV7-9 and TRBJ2-3, with D possibly matching TRBD1 (6 bases). With 1 base removed from V and 0 bases from J, the gap between germline ends came to 14 bases. The CDR3 runs 17 residues. CDR1 SEHNR and CDR2 FQNEAQ come from the germline V gene (reference sequence). This CDR3 reads CASSLEGVAASTDTQYF. CDR3 nucleotide sequence: TGTGCCAGCAGCTTAGAGGGGGTGGCCGCTAGCACAGATACGCAGTATTTT.

V gene TRBV19 combines with J gene TRBJ2-7, with 11 nucleotides matching TRBD1. The ends lost 10 bases at V and 1 base at J; junction bases unmatched: 6. Looked up from germline, CDR1 is LNHDA and CDR2 is SQIVND (reference sequence). This CDR3 contains 14 residues. The CDR3 nucleotides read TGTGCCACCAGGACAGGGGGCATATCCTACGAGCAGTACTTC. The encoded protein is CATRTGGISYEQYF.

The chain carries TRBV3-1 (or the pseudogene TRBV3-2) and TRBJ1-6; tentative D call: TRBD1 (5 bases). CDR1 and CDR2 (germline): LGHDT, YNNKEL (reference sequence). The CDR3 extends over 12 amino acids. Trimming left V 8 bases short and J 7 bases short, with 9 bases between. CDR3: CASEEGNSPLHF. The CDR3 DNA reads as TGTGCCAGCGAGGAGGGGAATTCACCCCTCCACTTT.

The chain recombines TRBV4-1 with TRBJ1-1, with D maybe TRBD1 (5 bases). With 3 bases removed from V and 0 bases from J, the gap between germline ends came to 14 bases. Germline V lookup: CDR1 MGHRA, CDR2 YSYEKL. The CDR3 spans 16 residues. CDR3: CASSHPPGVLNTEAFF. The CDR3 DNA is TGCGCCAGCAGCCACCCGCCGGGGGTCCTGAACACTGAAGCTTTCTTT.

The rearrangement uses TRBV6-4 and TRBJ2-2, with D possibly TRBD1 on 5 matching bases. V gave up 2 bases and J gave up 4 bases, with 11 bases separating them. Germline loops: CDR1 MRHNA, CDR2 SNTAGT. The CDR3 sequence is 15 residues long. The CDR3 DNA sequence: TGTGCCAGCAGTGACGGCAGCAGGGCCACCGGGGAGCTGTTTTTT. It codes for CASSDGSRATGELFF.

The chain uses TRBV10-3 and TRBJ2-5, with TRBD1 as a possible D gene (6 bases). V lost 1 base and J 0 bases, leaving 6 bases between the germline ends. This CDR3 comprises 14 residues. The germline gives CDR1 ENHRY, CDR2 SYGVKD. CDR3 sequence reads: CAISEYRDQETQYF. The CDR3 DNA reads as TGTGCCATCAGTGAGTACAGGGACCAAGAGACCCAGTACTTC.

This clone was observed a few times. This chain uses TRBV18 with TRBJ1-5; D unresolved. V shed 0 bases and J shed 5 bases, with 8 bases lying between them. This CDR3 is 14 amino acids long. Germline loops: CDR1 KGHSH, CDR2 LQKENI. The CDR3 here is CASSPPGTHQPQHF. The DNA of the CDR3 is TGTGCCAGCTCACCACCGGGCACTCATCAGCCCCAGCATTTT.

This clone is a singleton in its sample. This chain links TRBV30 with TRBJ2-3, with D perhaps matching TRBD1 (5 bases). Trimming shortened V by 0 bases and J by 3 bases, and 7 bases separated the two germline ends. CDR1 and CDR2 (germline): GTSNPN, SVGIG (reference sequence). CDR3 length equals 13 residues. CDR3 DNA: TGTGCCTGGAGTGTAGGGGCAACAGATACGCAGTATTTT. Translating it yields CAWSVGATDTQYF.

The CDR3 DNA reads TGCAGCGTTGATGGGCGGGTGAACACTGAAGCTTTCTTT. Translating it yields CSVDGRVNTEAFF. The chain has TRBV29-1 and TRBJ1-1; D remains unclear. Trimming cost V 3 bases and J 0 bases, with 8 bases left between them. Germline CDR1 SQVTM, CDR2 ANQGSEA. This CDR3 is built from 13 residues.